This entry lists 31 T cell receptor beta chains sequenced from one sample in a study of technical replicates of blood from a handful of donors (dated by TCRdb to about 2017). The receptor library was made with the immunoSEQ multiplex PCR assay. TCRdb obtained this table from immuneACCESS and retained in-frame rearrangements with V and J assigned. These tables miss some clones; where compared with another copy, unresolved V genes account for less than half of the shortfall, and the remainder is unexplained. The sample has tens of thousands of clones on record, around 89% of them singletons. In total, the top ten clones hold approximately 4.5% of the sample. The sample was PBMCs. The receptor source for this set is a human donor in good health. Some clones in this sample may be carry-over from other donors' samples.

V gene TRBV2 combines with J gene TRBJ2-3, with a weak D call TRBD1 (5 bases). Deletions cut 4 bases from V and 4 bases from J, with 27 bases between. CDR3 size: 19 residues. Germline lookup yields CDR1 SNHLY and CDR2 FYNNEI. As DNA, the CDR3 is TGTGCCAGCAGTGCTAGTCCAGGGCCCTCCGGCTTAAGCGCAGATACGCAGTATTTT. Its protein product is CASSASPGPSGLSADTQYF.

The rearrangement uses TRBV11-1 and TRBJ1-2; D unclear. Germline-derived CDR1 and CDR2 are SGHAT and FQDESV (reference sequence). The CDR3 covers 11 residues. V lost 4 bases to trimming and J lost 5 bases, with 5 bases between them. CDR3 in DNA: TGTGCCAGCAGCTCCCTTTATGGCTACACCTTC. Its protein product is CASSSLYGYTF.

This chain uses TRBV6-6 with TRBJ1-2; possible D gene TRBD1, 6 bases. Trimming took off 2 bases at V and 8 bases at J, with 18 bases between the two ends. Germline values: CDR1 MNHNY, CDR2 SVGAGI (reference sequence). There are 15 residues in the CDR3. Here the CDR3 DNA reads TGTGCCAGCAGTTACCCGCAGGGGCCTACCCTAGGCTACACCTTC. It translates to CASSYPQGPTLGYTF.

This clone was detected a few times. The gene calls are TRBV12-5 and TRBJ1-3; D ambiguous. The CDR3 length is 20 residues. V lost 5 bases to trimming and J lost 2 bases, with 28 bases between them. Germline CDR1 reads LGHNT; CDR2 reads FRNRAP. CDR3 amino acids: CASGAPGRPISGYPGNTIYF. Here the CDR3 DNA reads TGTGCTAGTGGTGCCCCGGGAAGACCTATCTCGGGCTATCCTGGAAACACCATATATTTT.

The rearrangement links TRBV5-1 to TRBJ1-1; 7 bases map to TRBD1. This CDR3 spans 16 amino acids. Germline lookup yields CDR1 SGHRS and CDR2 YFSETQ. Germline trimming cut 0 bases from V and 8 bases from J; bases unmatched to any gene: 13. The CDR3 nucleotides are TGCGCCAGCAGCTTGGGTTCCGGCGGCCGGGGACAGGAAGCTTTCTTT. Translated: CASSLGSGGRGQEAFF.

The chain couples TRBV19 to TRBJ2-7; 9 bases are a match to TRBD2. Per germline, CDR1 LNHDA and CDR2 SQIVND (reference sequence). This CDR3 is built from 15 residues. V shed 3 bases and J 2 bases; nucleotides not matched to a gene: 5. CDR3 sequence reads: CASSIWGGRAYEQYF. The CDR3 DNA is TGTGCCAGTAGTATCTGGGGCGGGAGGGCCTACGAGCAGTACTTC.

The chain employs TRBV7-9 and TRBJ2-7, with 11 bases aligning to TRBD1. The length of the CDR3 is 15 residues. V was pared by 5 bases and J by 3 bases, with 6 bases of the junction left unmatched. Germline V gene sequence: CDR1 SEHNR, CDR2 FQNEAQ (reference sequence). The CDR3 loop reads CASSIGTGGFYEQYF. DNA for the CDR3: TGTGCCAGCAGCATCGGGACAGGGGGTTTCTACGAGCAGTACTTC.

This clone was observed a handful of times. The rearrangement joins TRBV18 to TRBJ1-6; D remains ambiguous. V was trimmed by 6 bases and J by 8 bases, leaving 11 bases between them. The germline V gene has CDR1 KGHSH and CDR2 LQKENI. CDR3 length: 13 residues. The chain's CDR3 is CASSRMRDSPLHF. In DNA, the CDR3 is TGTGCCAGCTCCCGCATGAGGGATTCACCCCTCCACTTT.

This rearrangement joins TRBV18 to TRBJ1-2; tentatively, D is TRBD1 (5 bases). V gave up 1 base and J gave up 8 bases, with 11 bases separating them. Germline CDR1 and CDR2: KGHSH and LQKENI. The CDR3 contains 13 residues. CDR3 bases: TGTGCCAGCTCACCACTCGGGGGTGAGGGCTACACCTTC. Protein product: CASSPLGGEGYTF.

This clone turned up a few times. The genes are TRBV5-8 and TRBJ2-2; TRBD1 might be the D (6 bases). Trimming stripped 3 bases from V and 5 bases from J, with 11 bases between. Germline V gene lookup returns CDR1 SGHTS and CDR2 YDEGEE. This CDR3 contains 14 residues. The CDR3 sequence is CASSYTRGTGELFF. Here the CDR3 DNA reads TGTGCCAGCAGCTATACAAGGGGGACCGGGGAGCTGTTTTTT.

The chain links TRBV4-3 to TRBJ1-3; no clear D. The V gene's germline CDR1 is LGHNA and CDR2 YSLEER. With 4 bases removed from V and 1 base from J, the gap between germline ends came to 11 bases. This CDR3 is built from 15 residues. The CDR3 loop reads CASSPGPGSGNTIYF. The CDR3 region has the DNA TGCGCCAGCAGCCCGGGCCCGGGATCTGGAAACACCATATATTTT.

This clone was detected a few times. V is TRBV5-6 and J is TRBJ1-2; D call uncertain. CDR3 length: 16 amino acids. CDR1 and CDR2 (germline): SGHDT, YYEEEE. Trimming pared 2 bases from V and 5 bases from J, leaving 19 bases between. CDR3 DNA sequence: TGTGCCAGCAGCTTAAACAGCCTCAACGGCATTTATGGCTACACCTTC. Amino acid sequence: CASSLNSLNGIYGYTF.

This chain joins TRBV4-2 and TRBJ2-7, with 9 bases aligning to TRBD2. V was pared by 1 base and J by 0 bases, with 7 bases of the junction left unmatched. Germline CDR1 LGHNA, CDR2 YNFKEQ. The CDR3 covers 17 residues. The CDR3: CASSQAWASGNSYEQYF. In DNA form, the CDR3 reads TGTGCCAGCAGCCAAGCTTGGGCTAGCGGGAACTCCTACGAGCAGTACTTC.

The V and J genes are TRBV6-1 and TRBJ1-5; D ambiguous. There are 13 residues in the CDR3. Germline lookup yields CDR1 MNHNS and CDR2 SASEGT. The ends were cut back, 6 bases at V and 7 bases at J, with 13 bases in the middle. CDR3 region: CASRENREQPQHF. CDR3 DNA: TGTGCCAGCAGGGAGAACCGGGAACAGCCCCAGCATTTT.

This chain joins TRBV18 and TRBJ2-1, with 8 bases identical to TRBD1. CDR1 is KGHSH and CDR2 is LQKENI in the germline V gene. The junction had 7 bases not matched to a gene; V was cut back by 5 bases and J by 4 bases. The CDR3 sequence is 15 residues long. The CDR3 is CASSGPGQAYNEQFF. The CDR3 region has the DNA TGTGCCAGCTCAGGCCCGGGACAGGCATACAATGAGCAGTTCTTC.

The chain employs TRBV19 and TRBJ1-3; no clear D. Trimming stripped 7 bases from V and 4 bases from J, with 8 bases between. The V gene's germline CDR1 is LNHDA and CDR2 SQIVND (reference sequence). This CDR3 spans 12 amino acids. CDR3 residues: CASTLRGNTIYF. The CDR3 region has the DNA TGTGCCAGTACCTTGAGAGGAAACACCATATATTTT.

The chain has TRBV19 and TRBJ2-2; weak D call: TRBD2 (6 bases). Per the germline V gene, CDR1 is LNHDA and CDR2 is SQIVND (reference sequence). CDR3 length: 16 residues. Trimming removed 6 bases from V and 2 bases from J, with 16 bases in between. CDR3 DNA: TGTGCCAGTAGCCTCGGGGACTGGGAAAACACCGGGGAGCTGTTTTTT. This codes for CASSLGDWENTGELFF. Full variable domain (remainder filled in from reference TRBV19 and TRBJ2-2): DGGITQSPKYLFRKEGQNVTLSCEQNLNHDAMYWYRQDPGQGLRLIYYSQIVNDFQKGDIAEGYSVSREKKESFPLTVTSAQKNPTAFYLCASSLGDWENTGELFFGEGSRLTVL.

This sequence joins TRBV6-5 and TRBJ2-7, with 11 bases lining up with TRBD1. This CDR3 comprises 14 residues. CDR1 is MNHEY and CDR2 is SVGAGI in the germline V gene. The V gene end was trimmed by 2 bases and the J gene end by 4 bases; junction bases not matched to a gene: 1. DNA for the CDR3: TGTGCCAGCAGTTACGGGACAGGGGGTTACGAGCAGTACTTC. Translation: CASSYGTGGYEQYF.

This clone showed up just a few times. The chain recombines TRBV7-9 with TRBJ1-5, with D unresolved. Per the germline V gene, CDR1 is SEHNR and CDR2 is FQNEAQ (reference sequence). The CDR3 has 14 amino acids. Deletions cut 1 base from V and 7 bases from J, with 11 bases between. CDR3 sequence: CASSLDTTGQPQHF. CDR3 DNA sequence: TGTGCCAGCAGCTTAGACACGACGGGGCAGCCCCAGCATTTT.

The chain links TRBV14 to TRBJ1-2; D unresolved. Germline-derived CDR1 and CDR2 are SGHDN and FVKESK. Trimming removed 1 base at V and 8 bases at J, with 17 bases between. This CDR3 region has 15 residues. DNA of the CDR3: TGTGCCAGCAGCCAAGGAGGCGGCCGTAGTCAAGGCTACACCTTC. It encodes CASSQGGGRSQGYTF.

This clone turned up a few times. The chain joins TRBV6-1 to TRBJ1-1, with D maybe TRBD1 (6 bases). Germline V CDR1 and CDR2: MNHNS, SASEGT. CDR3 size: 12 residues. Trimming stripped 3 bases from V and 7 bases from J, with 9 bases between. CDR3 region: CASSEDSVEAFF. CDR3 sequence (DNA): TGTGCCAGCAGTGAGGACAGCGTTGAAGCTTTCTTT.

The chain is built from TRBV19 and TRBJ2-6, with 7 bases that match TRBD1. The CDR3 sequence is 15 residues long. After removal of 5 bases from V and 2 bases from J, the junction contained 3 bases not matched to a gene. Looked up from germline, CDR1 is LNHDA and CDR2 is SQIVND (reference sequence). This CDR3 reads CASSQDRAGANVLTF. Here the CDR3 DNA reads TGTGCCAGTAGTCAAGACAGGGCTGGGGCCAACGTCCTGACTTTC.

The chain has TRBV5-4 and TRBJ1-4; 12 bases fit TRBD1. The CDR3 extends over 16 amino acids. Germline V gene data show CDR1 as SGHNT and CDR2 as YYREEE (reference sequence). V was clipped by 4 bases and J by 6 bases; unmatched bases: 7. The CDR3 sequence: CASSGRDRGQDEKLFF. CDR3 DNA sequence: TGTGCCAGCAGCGGCCGGGACAGGGGGCAGGATGAAAAACTGTTTTTT.

The gene calls are TRBV7-2 and TRBJ2-7, with 8 positions matching TRBD1. CDR1 SGHTA and CDR2 FQGNSA come from the germline V gene. Trimming removed 5 bases from V and 5 bases from J; junction bases left unmatched: 11. The CDR3 consists of 15 residues. Here the CDR3 DNA reads TGTGCCAGCAGCCCCTGGACAGGGAGACAGGACGAGCAGTACTTC. This sequence encodes CASSPWTGRQDEQYF.

This chain links TRBV28 with TRBJ1-2, with TRBD1 identical over 7 bases. The germline V gene has CDR1 MDHEN and CDR2 SYDVKM. CDR3 length equals 14 residues. V was pared by 4 bases and J by 5 bases, with 7 bases of the junction left unmatched. The CDR3 region has the DNA TGTGCCAGCAGTTCGTGGGACAGCCGATATGGCTACACCTTC. It codes for CASSSWDSRYGYTF.

Worth noting for this clone: One junction end disagrees with the germline gene, perhaps due to a read error. V usage is TRBV4-2 and J usage is TRBJ1-5; 10 bases agree with TRBD1. This CDR3 spans 15 amino acids. CDR1 is LGHNA, CDR2 YNFKEQ, per germline. The CDR3 region has the DNA TGTGCCAGCAGCCAGGGACAGGGGAGCAACCAGCCCCAGCATTTT. The encoded protein is CASSQGQGSNQPQHF.

The chain employs TRBV19 and TRBJ1-2, with 9 bases lining up with TRBD1. CDR1 is LNHDA, CDR2 SQIVND, per germline (reference sequence). The CDR3 contains 14 residues. The trim removed 7 bases at V and 4 bases at J, leaving 7 bases unmatched. In DNA form, the CDR3 reads TGTGCCAGTACCAAGACGACAGGGGGCTATGGCTACACCTTC. It specifies CASTKTTGGYGYTF.

The table lists this clone with a few counts. The chain joins TRBV7-2 to TRBJ1-2; D ambiguous. The V and J ends lost 6 bases and 5 bases respectively, with 10 bases between them. The germline CDR1 and CDR2 sequences are SGHTA and FQGNSA. The CDR3 extends over 12 amino acids. CDR3 DNA: TGTGCCAGCAGGAACATATGGTATGGCTACACCTTC. Its protein product is CASRNIWYGYTF. Drawing the rest from reference TRBV7-2 and TRBJ1-2, the complete variable domain is GAGVSQSPSNKVTEKGKDVELRCDPISGHTALYWYRQSLGQGLEFLIYFQGNSAPDKSGLPSDRFSAERTGGSVSTLTIQRTQQEDSAVYLCASRNIWYGYTFGSGTRLTVV.

This clone is a singleton in its sample. V gene TRBV5-5 combines with J gene TRBJ2-3; 8 bases line up with TRBD2. V shed 4 bases, J shed 10 bases, and the junction held 11 bases outside the gene matches. The CDR3 is 14 amino acids. CDR1 is SGHKS, CDR2 YYEKEE, per germline (reference sequence). Written as DNA, the CDR3 is TGTGCCAGCAGCCCGGGACTAGACGCAGTTGCGCAGTATTTT. Its translation is CASSPGLDAVAQYF.

The rearrangement uses TRBV20-1 and TRBJ2-3; the D is unclear. The CDR3 loop spans 11 amino acids. Germline CDR1 DFQATT, CDR2 SNEGSKA (reference sequence). Trimming removed 3 bases from V and 3 bases from J, with 4 bases in between. CDR3 residues: CSARSTDTQYF. The CDR3 nucleotides are TGCAGTGCTAGGTCGACAGATACGCAGTATTTT.

This clone was detected a few times. The chain links TRBV4-3 to TRBJ2-6; 8 bases are a match to TRBD1. Germline V gives CDR1 LGHNA, CDR2 YSLEER. The CDR3 is 17 amino acids. With V trimmed by 2 bases and J by 0 bases, 3 bases remained unmatched. Written as DNA, the CDR3 is TGCGCCAGCAGCCAACAGGGGGCCAACTCTGGGGCCAACGTCCTGACTTTC. Translating it yields CASSQQGANSGANVLTF.